The 10 T cell receptor beta chains below come from one sample, sequenced in a study of blood T cell repertoires in COVID-19. Profiling relied on immunoSEQ multiplex PCR, and the TCRdb table lists in-frame clones only, not all of them. This sample yields 30,000 to 35,000 clones, of which approximately 80% are seen a single time; 31% belongs to the top ten. The sequenced material came from peripheral blood. These TCRs come from a man older than 75 with acute or convalescent COVID-19.

The J gene is TRBJ1-1, the V gene TRBV30; possibly TRBD1 for D (6 bases). The V gene lost 7 bases and the J gene lost 2 bases, with 17 bases spanning the gap. Germline CDR1 and CDR2: GTSNPN and SVGIG (reference sequence). The CDR3 totals 14 residues. The CDR3 loop reads CASPSQGPNTEAFF. DNA of the CDR3: TGTGCCTCTCCATCACAGGGACCTAACACTGAAGCTTTCTTT.

The V call is TRBV9, the J call TRBJ1-6, with D uncertain. Germline V gene sequence: CDR1 SGDLS, CDR2 YYNGEE. CDR3 length equals 15 residues. Trimming pared 0 bases from V and 9 bases from J, leaving 13 bases between. CDR3 protein: CASSVGRQESSPLHF. The DNA of the CDR3 is TGTGCCAGCAGCGTAGGGCGACAAGAGTCTTCACCCCTCCACTTT.

This rearrangement joins TRBV9 to TRBJ2-3, with 8 positions matching TRBD1. Germline CDR1 SGDLS, CDR2 YYNGEE. The CDR3 is made up of 15 amino acids. V trimming: 2 bases; J trimming: 2 bases; junction bases outside the gene matches: 4. CDR3 residues: CASSVDRGITDTQYF. CDR3 nucleotides: TGTGCCAGCAGCGTCGACAGGGGTATCACAGATACGCAGTATTTT. The variable domain in full, completed from reference TRBV9 and TRBJ2-3, reads DSGVTQTPKHLITATGQRVTLRCSPRSGDLSVYWYQQSLDQGLQFLIQYYNGEERAKGNILERFSAQQFPDLHSELNLSSLELGDSALYFCASSVDRGITDTQYFGPGTRLTVL.

The CDR3 protein is CASSPNDRVPSIGNTIYF. CDR3 coding DNA: TGTGCCAGCTCACCCAACGACCGGGTACCCTCCATTGGAAACACCATATATTTT. The chain combines TRBV18 with TRBJ1-3; unclear D gene. V was clipped by 3 bases and J by 3 bases, with 21 bases between them. This CDR3 contains 18 residues. Germline values: CDR1 KGHSH, CDR2 LQKENI.

This rearrangement joins TRBV19 to TRBJ2-5; TRBD2 matches 10 bases. The CDR3 contains 15 residues. V trimming: 5 bases; J trimming: 4 bases; junction bases outside the gene matches: 7. Germline V gives CDR1 LNHDA, CDR2 SQIVND (reference sequence). The CDR3: CASSPEREGGETQYF. The CDR3 DNA is TGTGCCAGTAGTCCTGAGCGGGAGGGGGGAGAGACCCAGTACTTC.

This sequence joins TRBV7-9 and TRBJ2-7; D gene uncertain. Germline values: CDR1 SEHNR, CDR2 FQNEAQ (reference sequence). The CDR3 is 14 residues long. V shed 6 bases and J shed 1 base, with 13 bases lying between them. Here the CDR3 DNA reads TGTGCCAGCAGTCCAGTCCCCATTTCCTACGAGCAGTACTTC. Translation gives CASSPVPISYEQYF.

This clone was observed once. The chain recombines TRBV12-3 or TRBV12-4 with TRBJ1-2, with D possibly TRBD1 on 6 matching bases. Trimming left V 3 bases short and J 7 bases short, with 12 bases between. The CDR3 has 13 residues. The CDR3: CASSFPGGFGYTF. In DNA form, the CDR3 reads TGTGCCAGCAGTTTCCCGGGGGGCTTTGGCTACACCTTC.

The chain has TRBV6-5 and TRBJ2-3, with 11 bases that match TRBD2. The V gene end was trimmed by 6 bases and the J gene end by 4 bases; junction bases not matched to a gene: 6. Germline V gene lookup returns CDR1 MNHEY and CDR2 SVGAGI. This CDR3 is 15 amino acids long. CDR3 DNA: TGTGCCAGCAGCGCCATAGCGGGAGGGCCAGATACGCAGTATTTT. Protein product: CASSAIAGGPDTQYF.

The chain combines TRBV7-3 with TRBJ2-5; 8 nucleotides align to TRBD2. The CDR3 consists of 14 residues. J was trimmed by 6 bases and V by 5 bases; bases with no gene match: 8. Germline V CDR1 and CDR2: SGHTA, FQGTGA. The CDR3 DNA reads TGTGCCAGCAGCCCATGGAGCGGGGGAAAGACCCAGTACTTC. It codes for CASSPWSGGKTQYF. The full variable domain, completed using reference TRBV7-3 and TRBJ2-5, is GAGVSQTPSNKVTEKGKYVELRCDPISGHTALYWYRQSLGQGPEFLIYFQGTGAADDSGLPNDRFFAVRPEGSVSTLKIQRTERGDSAVYLCASSPWSGGKTQYFGPGTRLLVL.

On this clone itself: Germline and junction disagree at one end, which may indicate a read error. The gene calls are TRBV28 and TRBJ2-7; D may be TRBD1 (6 bases). The CDR3 contains 12 residues. The germline V gene has CDR1 MDHEN and CDR2 SYDVKM. The CDR3 loop is CASSSPGQGDHF. The CDR3 DNA is TGTGCCAGCAGTTCCCCGGGACAAGGGGACCACTTC.